The clone carrying this TCR beta chain was observed at least ten times. Its specificity is not known. The V end was cut by 2 bases, the J end by 3 bases, with 12 bases between. Germline loops: CDR1 LGHNA, CDR2 YNFKEQ. The CDR3 is made up of 15 amino acids. General study findings and limits: Greatest tumor Treg TCR overlap was with tumor naive CD4+ cells. In terms of TCR gene usage, tumor memory CD4+ T cells clustered together with blood and lymph node memory CD4+ cells, as well as with lymph node naive CD4+ cells.

Semi-nested PCR with Nested Universal Primer A followed constant-region reverse priming of full-length variable regions. TCRdb reprocessed the 5' RACE reads via MiXCR and lists one record per CDR3 protein. The table lists 62,000 or so distinct CDR3 sequences, approximately 31% of them singletons, with approximately 2.2% in the top ten. Naive CD4+ T cells were purified with Tregs depleted by CD25. This rearrangement joins TRBV4-2 to TRBJ2-3; a weak D match, TRBD2 (6 bases). The origin of this receptor is a female donor with breast cancer. Sequencing was performed on tumor-infiltrating naive CD4+ T cells sorted from the breast tumor. The subset is: naive CD4+ T cells, CD4+CD45RA+CD25-. The CDR3 sequence: CASSQPLAPTDTQYF. Here the CDR3 DNA reads TGTGCCAGCAGCCAACCTCTAGCGCCGACAGATACGCAGTATTTT.